The next 3 T cell receptor beta chains were all read from a single sample in a study of T cell changes during pregnancy in multiple sclerosis (dated by TCRdb to between 2018 and 2021). The library was built by means of the immunoSEQ multiplex PCR assay. As stored in TCRdb, this immuneACCESS dataset retains in-frame rearrangements with V and J assigned. A fraction of the clones does not appear; measured against another copy, unresolved V genes explain less than half of the discrepancy, and the remainder lacks a known reason. For this sample the table gives about 120,000 clones, of which approximately 95% were detected only once. Roughly 5.7% of the sample is taken by the ten largest. This material consisted of peripheral blood, taken before pregnancy. Every receptor here comes from a female donor with multiple sclerosis, enrolled in a pregnancy study.

The V and J genes are TRBV5-4 and TRBJ2-5; 11 bases match TRBD2. There are 15 residues in the CDR3. V shed 0 bases and J 5 bases; nucleotides not matched to a gene: 3. From germline, CDR1 is SGHNT and CDR2 YYREEE (reference sequence). The CDR3 here is CASSLGGLAAETQYF. DNA for the CDR3: TGTGCCAGCAGCTTGGGGGGACTAGCGGCGGAGACCCAGTACTTC.

The V and J genes are TRBV2 and TRBJ2-3; 7 bases align to TRBD1. From germline, CDR1 is SNHLY and CDR2 FYNNEI. V shed 6 bases and J 4 bases; nucleotides not matched to a gene: 7. This CDR3 has 14 residues. CDR3 sequence (DNA): TGTGCCAGCAGGACAGACAGGGCCCCAGATACGCAGTATTTT. This encodes CASRTDRAPDTQYF.

This rearrangement joins TRBV6-5 to TRBJ2-7; 12 nucleotides match TRBD2. Losses at the gene ends were 6 bases for V and 6 bases for J; bases not matched to a gene: 6. The germline V gene has CDR1 MNHEY and CDR2 SVGAGI. This CDR3 region has 14 residues. This CDR3 reads CASSSGTSGFEQYF. The CDR3 region has the DNA TGTGCCAGCAGCTCCGGGACTAGCGGGTTCGAGCAGTACTTC.